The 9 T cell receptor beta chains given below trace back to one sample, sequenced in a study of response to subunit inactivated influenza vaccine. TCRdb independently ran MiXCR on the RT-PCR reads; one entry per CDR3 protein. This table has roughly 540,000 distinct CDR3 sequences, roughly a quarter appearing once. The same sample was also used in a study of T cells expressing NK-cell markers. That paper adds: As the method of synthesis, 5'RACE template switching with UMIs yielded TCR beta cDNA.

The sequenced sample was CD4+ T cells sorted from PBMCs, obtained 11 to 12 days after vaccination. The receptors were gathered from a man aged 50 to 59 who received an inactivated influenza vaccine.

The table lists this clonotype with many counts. The CDR3 sequence is CASSLEGLNNEQFF. In DNA form, the CDR3 reads TGCGCCAGCAGCTTGGAAGGACTTAACAATGAGCAGTTCTTC. The chain links TRBV5-1 to TRBJ2-1, with D possibly TRBD2 on 5 matching bases. Germline V CDR1 and CDR2: SGHRS, YFSETQ. The CDR3 length is 14 residues. Trimming shortened V by 0 bases and J by 5 bases, and 9 bases separated the two germline ends.

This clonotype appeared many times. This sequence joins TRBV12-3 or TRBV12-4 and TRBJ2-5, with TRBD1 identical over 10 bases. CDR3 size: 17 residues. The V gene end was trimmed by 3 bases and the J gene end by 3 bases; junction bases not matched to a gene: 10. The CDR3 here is CASSFGLTGTGEETQYF. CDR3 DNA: TGTGCCAGCAGTTTCGGGCTTACCGGGACAGGGGAAGAGACCCAGTACTTC.

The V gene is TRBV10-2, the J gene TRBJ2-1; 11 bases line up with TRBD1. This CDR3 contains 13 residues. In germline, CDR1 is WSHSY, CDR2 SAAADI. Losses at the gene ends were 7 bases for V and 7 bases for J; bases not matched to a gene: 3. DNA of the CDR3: TGCGCCAGCAAAGGGACAGGGGGGAATGAGCAGTTCTTC. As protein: CASKGTGGNEQFF.

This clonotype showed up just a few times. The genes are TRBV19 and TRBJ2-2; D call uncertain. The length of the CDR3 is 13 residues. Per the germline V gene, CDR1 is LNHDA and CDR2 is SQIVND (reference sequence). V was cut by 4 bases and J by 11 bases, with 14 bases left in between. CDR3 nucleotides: TGTGCCAGTAGTACCTCTCAAAATAATGAGCTGTTTTTT. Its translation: CASSTSQNNELFF.

CDR3 loop: CASSITVSYNEQFF. CDR3 sequence (DNA): TGTGCCAGCAGCATAACAGTCTCCTACAATGAGCAGTTCTTC. The chain joins TRBV7-9 to TRBJ2-1; D ambiguous. Germline V gene sequence: CDR1 SEHNR, CDR2 FQNEAQ (reference sequence). This CDR3 is built from 14 residues. Between the trimmed V and J ends, which lost 5 bases and 0 bases, there was a span of 8 bases.

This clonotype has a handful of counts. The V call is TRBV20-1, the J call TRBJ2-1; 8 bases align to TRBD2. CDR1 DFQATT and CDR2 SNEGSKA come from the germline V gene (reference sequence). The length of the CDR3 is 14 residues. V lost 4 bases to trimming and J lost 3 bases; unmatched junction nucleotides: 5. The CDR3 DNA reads TGCAGTGCTAAGCGGGCGGGGGGCTACAATGAGCAGTTCTTC. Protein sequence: CSAKRAGGYNEQFF.

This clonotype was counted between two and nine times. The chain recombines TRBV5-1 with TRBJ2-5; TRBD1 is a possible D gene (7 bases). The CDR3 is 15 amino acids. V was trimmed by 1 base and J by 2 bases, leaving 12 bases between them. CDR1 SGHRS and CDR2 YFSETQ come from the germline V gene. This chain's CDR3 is CASSLRSGGQETQYF. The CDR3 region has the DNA TGCGCCAGCAGCTTGAGGTCAGGGGGGCAAGAGACCCAGTACTTC.

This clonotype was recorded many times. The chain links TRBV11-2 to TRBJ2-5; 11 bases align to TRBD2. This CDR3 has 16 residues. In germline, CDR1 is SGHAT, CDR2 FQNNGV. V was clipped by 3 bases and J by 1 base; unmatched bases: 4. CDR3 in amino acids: CASSLLSGGAQETQYF. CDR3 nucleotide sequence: TGTGCCAGCAGCTTGCTTAGCGGGGGGGCCCAAGAGACCCAGTACTTC.

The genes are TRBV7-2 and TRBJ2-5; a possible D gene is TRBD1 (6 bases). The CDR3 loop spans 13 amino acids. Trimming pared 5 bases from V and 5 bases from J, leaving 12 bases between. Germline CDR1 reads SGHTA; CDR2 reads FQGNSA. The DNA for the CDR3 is TGTGCCAGCAGCCCAAATCAGGGGGAGACCCAGTACTTC. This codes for CASSPNQGETQYF.